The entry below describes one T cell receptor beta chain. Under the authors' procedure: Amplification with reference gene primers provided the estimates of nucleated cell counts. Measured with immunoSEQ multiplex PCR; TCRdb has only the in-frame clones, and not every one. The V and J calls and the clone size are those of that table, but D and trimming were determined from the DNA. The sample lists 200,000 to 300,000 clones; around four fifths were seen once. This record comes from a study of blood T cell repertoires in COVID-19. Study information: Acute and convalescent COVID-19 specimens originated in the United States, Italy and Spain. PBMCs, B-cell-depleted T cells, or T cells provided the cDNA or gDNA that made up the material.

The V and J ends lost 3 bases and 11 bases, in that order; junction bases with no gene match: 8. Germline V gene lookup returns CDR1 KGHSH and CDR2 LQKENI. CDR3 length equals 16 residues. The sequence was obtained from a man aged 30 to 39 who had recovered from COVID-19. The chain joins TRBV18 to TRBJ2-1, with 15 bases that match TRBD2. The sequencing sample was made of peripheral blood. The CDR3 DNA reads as TGTGCCAGCTCACCGGCGGGACTAGCGGGGGGAAATAAGCAGTTCTTC. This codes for CASSPAGLAGGNKQFF. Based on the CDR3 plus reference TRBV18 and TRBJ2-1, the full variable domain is NAGVMQNPRHLVRRRGQEARLRCSPMKGHSHVYWYRQLPEEGLKFMVYLQKENIIDESGMPKERFSAEFPKEGPSILRIQQVVRGDSAAYFCASSPAGLAGGNKQFFGPGTRLTVL.